The 25 T cell receptor beta chains presented below share a single source sample, sequenced in a study of OX40 agonist ivuxolimab in advanced cancers. The method behind the library was the immunoSEQ multiplex PCR assay. TCRdb mirrors the immuneACCESS table, restricted to in-frame sequences. Some clones are absent from its copies; in checked studies, under half trace to an unresolved V gene, and the reason for the others is unknown. This sample holds about 20,000 clones; about 83% were observed only once. The ten largest clones represent around 20% of the sample. The sample here was CD4+ or CD8+ T cells sorted from blood, taken in a trial of the OX40 agonist ivuxolimab. The receptors were gathered from an adult with an advanced solid tumor such as melanoma, head and neck, liver or kidney cancer.

The V gene is TRBV4-3, the J gene TRBJ2-6; a possible D gene is TRBD1 (6 bases). Trimming removed 4 bases from V and 2 bases from J, with 21 bases in between. The CDR3 contains 19 residues. Looked up from germline, CDR1 is LGHNA and CDR2 is YSLEER. CDR3 DNA: TGCGCCAGCAGCCTAAGACGGCCGCAACAGGGCGCTGGGGCCAACGTCCTGACTTTC. Translated: CASSLRRPQQGAGANVLTF.

This chain connects TRBV12-5 to TRBJ2-1, with 7 bases identical to TRBD1. The CDR3 contains 14 residues. Germline V CDR1 and CDR2: LGHNT, FRNRAP. Losses at the gene ends were 5 bases for V and 3 bases for J; bases not matched to a gene: 4. CDR3 amino acids: CASGPWDSYNEQFF. DNA for the CDR3: TGTGCTAGTGGTCCCTGGGACAGCTACAATGAGCAGTTCTTC. The whole variable domain, remainder taken from reference TRBV12-5 and TRBJ2-1, is DARVTQTPRHKVTEMGQEVTMRCQPILGHNTVFWYRQTMMQGLELLAYFRNRAPLDDSGMPKDRFSAEMPDATLATLKIQPSEPRDSAVYFCASGPWDSYNEQFFGPGTRLTVL.

The rearrangement uses TRBV11-3 and TRBJ2-7; 8 positions agree with TRBD2. The junction had 4 bases not matched to a gene; V was cut back by 2 bases and J by 4 bases. Per germline, CDR1 SGHNT and CDR2 YENEEA. There are 14 residues in the CDR3. The CDR3 bases are TGTGCCAGCAGCTTATCGCGGGGGGCGTACGAGCAGTACTTC. Its translation is CASSLSRGAYEQYF.

The gene calls are TRBV27 and TRBJ1-2, with 8 bases that match TRBD1. Per germline, CDR1 MNHEY and CDR2 SMNVEV (reference sequence). V shed 5 bases, J shed 3 bases, and the junction held 5 bases outside the gene matches. The length of the CDR3 is 14 residues. Here the CDR3 reads CASSTTRGHYGYTF. The CDR3 DNA follows: TGTGCCAGCAGTACTACCAGGGGGCACTATGGCTACACCTTC.

The V and J genes are TRBV7-8 and TRBJ1-2, with 9 positions matching TRBD1. In germline, CDR1 is SGHVS, CDR2 FQNEAQ. V lost 1 base to trimming and J lost 7 bases; unmatched junction nucleotides: 13. The CDR3 is 17 amino acids. The DNA for the CDR3 is TGTGCCAGCAGCTTAGGTCATCCTACACAGGGGGCGCGTGGCTACACCTTC. This gives the protein CASSLGHPTQGARGYTF.

The V and J genes are TRBV30 and TRBJ1-5; 10 nucleotides match TRBD1. This CDR3 region has 15 residues. Germline CDR1 is GTSNPN and CDR2 is SVGIG (reference sequence). V lost 0 bases to trimming and J lost 5 bases; unmatched junction nucleotides: 4. CDR3 protein: CAWSVRDRGHQPQHF. The DNA for the CDR3 is TGTGCCTGGAGTGTCAGGGACAGGGGACATCAGCCCCAGCATTTT.

This sequence joins TRBV28 and TRBJ2-6, with a possible D match to TRBD1 (5 bases). CDR3 size: 17 residues. V was shortened by 1 base and J by 1 base, with 11 bases between the two germline ends. Looked up from germline, CDR1 is MDHEN and CDR2 is SYDVKM. CDR3 bases: TGTGCCAGCAGTTTATTCTCAGGGCTTTCTGGGGCCAACGTCCTGACTTTC. Residues: CASSLFSGLSGANVLTF.

V gene TRBV27 combines with J gene TRBJ1-5, with D unresolved. The CDR3 contains 14 residues. Germline CDR1 is MNHEY and CDR2 is SMNVEV (reference sequence). The V end lost 8 bases, the J end lost 6 bases, and 17 bases lay between the germline ends. The CDR3 sequence: CASAPRVSGQPQHF. Written as DNA, the CDR3 is TGTGCCAGCGCCCCCCGGGTTTCGGGTCAGCCCCAGCATTTT.

V and J are TRBV19 and TRBJ2-4; no firm D call. The CDR3 spans 12 residues. The germline V gene has CDR1 LNHDA and CDR2 SQIVND (reference sequence). V lost 5 bases, J lost 6 bases, and 8 bases lay in between. The CDR3 DNA reads TGTGCCAGTAGTGACGAAATAAACATTCAGTACTTC. Its translation: CASSDEINIQYF. Full variable domain (outside the CDR3, taken from reference TRBV19 and TRBJ2-4): DGGITQSPKYLFRKEGQNVTLSCEQNLNHDAMYWYRQDPGQGLRLIYYSQIVNDFQKGDIAEGYSVSREKKESFPLTVTSAQKNPTAFYLCASSDEINIQYFGAGTRLSVL.

This clone was seen just once. The V and J genes are TRBV2 and TRBJ2-3; D ambiguous. V was clipped by 4 bases and J by 1 base, with 3 bases between them. In germline, CDR1 is SNHLY, CDR2 FYNNEI. This CDR3 is built from 12 residues. As DNA, the CDR3 is TGTGCCAGCAGTGGACGCACAGATACGCAGTATTTT. It is translated as CASSGRTDTQYF.

This clone was counted only a few times. V and J are TRBV6-5 and TRBJ1-5; 9 bases agree with TRBD1. Germline trimming cut 11 bases from V and 7 bases from J; bases unmatched to any gene: 12. This CDR3 region has 14 residues. Germline CDR1 and CDR2: MNHEY and SVGAGI. The CDR3, as DNA: TGTGCCGCCGCGCCGGCACAGGGGGCGCAGCCCCAGCATTTT. Translating gives CAAAPAQGAQPQHF.

The chain recombines TRBV13 with TRBJ2-7; unclear D gene. With 1 base removed from V and 4 bases from J, the gap between germline ends came to 14 bases. This CDR3 comprises 15 residues. Germline V gene data show CDR1 as PRHDT and CDR2 as FYEKMQ (reference sequence). CDR3 DNA: TGTGCCAGCAGCTTAGCCCAACGACAAGTTTACGAGCAGTACTTC. As protein: CASSLAQRQVYEQYF.

The V gene is TRBV7-3, the J gene TRBJ2-1, with D unclear. Germline values: CDR1 SGHTA, CDR2 FQGTGA. Trimming took off 3 bases at V and 0 bases at J, with 9 bases between the two ends. This CDR3 region has 15 residues. This chain's CDR3 is CASSFTAGSYNEQFF. In nucleotides, the CDR3 is TGTGCCAGCAGCTTCACAGCAGGCTCCTACAATGAGCAGTTCTTC.

The CDR3 is CASSSGPGQGMNTEAFF. CDR3 in DNA: TGTGCCAGCAGCTCTGGCCCGGGACAGGGCATGAACACTGAAGCTTTCTTT. The V gene is TRBV11-3, the J gene TRBJ1-1, with TRBD1 identical over 9 bases. J was trimmed by 0 bases and V by 4 bases; bases with no gene match: 9. The germline gives CDR1 SGHNT, CDR2 YENEEA. The CDR3 covers 17 residues.

The CDR3 protein is CASSLTDTEAFF. For the CDR3, the DNA is TGTGCCAGCAGCTTAACCGACACTGAAGCTTTCTTT. This chain joins TRBV5-4 and TRBJ1-1; D call uncertain. The germline V and J ends were trimmed by 2 bases and 3 bases, with 5 bases remaining between them. Germline V gene sequence: CDR1 SGHNT, CDR2 YYREEE (reference sequence). The length of the CDR3 is 12 residues.

V and J are TRBV5-5 and TRBJ1-1; weak D call: TRBD1 (6 bases). Germline V gives CDR1 SGHKS, CDR2 YYEKEE (reference sequence). This CDR3 comprises 14 residues. V lost 1 base and J 7 bases, leaving 14 bases between the germline ends. This CDR3 is CASSLWGRGIEAFF. Written as DNA, the CDR3 is TGTGCCAGCAGCTTGTGGGGGCGCGGAATTGAAGCTTTCTTT.

The rearrangement joins TRBV7-6 to TRBJ2-1, with 7 bases that match TRBD2. Germline V CDR1 and CDR2: SGHVS, FNYEAQ. CDR3 length: 14 residues. J gave up 9 bases and V 4 bases, and 9 bases lay outside the gene matches. The DNA of the CDR3 is TGTGCCAGCAGCTCTACTAGCGTAACTAGTGAGCAGTTCTTC. It translates to CASSSTSVTSEQFF.

As concerns this clone: The sample contains more than one DNA sequence encoding this CDR3. The V and J genes are TRBV19 and TRBJ2-1; 9 nucleotides line up with TRBD2. The germline V gene encodes CDR1 LNHDA and CDR2 SQIVND (reference sequence). The CDR3 is 15 residues long. The V segment lost 11 bases and the J segment 4 bases; nucleotides outside the gene matches: 12. CDR3: CASSKTSGDYNEQFF. In DNA form, the CDR3 reads TGTGCCTCCTCGAAGACTAGCGGAGATTACAATGAGCAGTTCTTC. The full variable domain, in which reference TRBV19 and TRBJ2-1 provide the parts outside the CDR3, is DGGITQSPKYLFRKEGQNVTLSCEQNLNHDAMYWYRQDPGQGLRLIYYSQIVNDFQKGDIAEGYSVSREKKESFPLTVTSAQKNPTAFYLCASSKTSGDYNEQFFGPGTRLTVL.

J is TRBJ1-1 and V is TRBV6-5, with D hard to call. The CDR3 extends over 15 amino acids. Trimming stripped 0 bases from V and 0 bases from J, with 8 bases between. CDR1 and CDR2 (germline): MNHEY, SVGAGI. The CDR3: CASSYSPALNTEAFF. DNA of the CDR3: TGTGCCAGCAGTTACTCTCCAGCCTTGAACACTGAAGCTTTCTTT.

The chain uses TRBV7-8 and TRBJ1-4; 8 bases line up with TRBD1. CDR3 size: 16 residues. The V segment lost 4 bases and the J segment 4 bases; nucleotides outside the gene matches: 8. Germline loops: CDR1 SGHVS, CDR2 FQNEAQ. The CDR3 nucleotides read TGTGCCAGCAGCTCGCCAGGGGGCAGTTTTAATGAAAAACTGTTTTTT. Translated, it gives CASSSPGGSFNEKLFF.

V gene TRBV4-2 combines with J gene TRBJ2-1; D may be TRBD1 or TRBD2 (6 bases each). CDR1 and CDR2 from the germline V gene are LGHNA and YNFKEQ. CDR3 size: 14 residues. V was clipped by 3 bases and J by 8 bases, with 14 bases between them. The CDR3 nucleotides read TGTGCCAGCAGCCACCTCCTGGGGGGCGATGAGCAGTTCTTC. Translating it yields CASSHLLGGDEQFF.

This clone is a singleton in its sample. The chain couples TRBV6-5 to TRBJ2-7; D call uncertain. Trimming took 5 bases from V and 2 from J, leaving 13 bases between them. CDR1 is MNHEY, CDR2 SVGAGI, per germline. This CDR3 contains 14 residues. CDR3 bases: TGTGCCAGCAGTCCCGAGTCGCACCCCTACGAGCAGTACTTC. It is translated as CASSPESHPYEQYF.

This clone has more than one count but fewer than ten. The CDR3 reads CASSQDGGAVGYTF. CDR3 bases: TGCGCCAGCAGCCAAGATGGCGGGGCGGTTGGCTACACCTTC. The gene calls are TRBV4-1 and TRBJ1-2, with D perhaps matching TRBD1 (5 bases). The V end was cut by 0 bases, the J end by 7 bases, with 12 bases between. The germline V gene encodes CDR1 MGHRA and CDR2 YSYEKL. The length of the CDR3 is 14 residues.

For this clone: At one boundary the junction diverges from the germline segment, which might be a read error. The rearrangement links TRBV6-1 to TRBJ2-7; D unclear. The germline V gene has CDR1 MNHNS and CDR2 SASEGT. This CDR3 is built from 12 residues. The CDR3 DNA reads TGTGCCAGCAGTGGTTCCTCTAGGGTTATTGGCTTC. Protein: CASSGSSRVIGF.

In this sample, this clone turned up once. The chain combines TRBV29-1 with TRBJ2-7; D not resolved. The ends were cut back, 7 bases at V and 2 bases at J, with 15 bases in the middle. This CDR3 contains 13 residues. Per germline, CDR1 SQVTM and CDR2 ANQGSEA. CDR3 sequence: CSARPGHTYEQYF. DNA of the CDR3: TGCAGCGCTCGGCCGGGCCACACCTACGAGCAGTACTTC.